This T cell receptor (beta chain) was recorded in a study of cytomegalovirus exposure and HLA in healthy donors. Looking at the study overall: Around 77% of 398 genotyped donors fell in the Caucasian-associated ancestry cluster. Whole-study findings and limits: Cytomegalovirus-associated status was assigned to 150 or so TCR beta chains. Through in vitro validation, three CMV-associated chains were shown to be specific for CMV antigens.

Note on this clone: The antigen is unknown.

PCR primers comprised 60 Vbeta and 13 Jbeta primers. Assay: immunoSEQ multiplex PCR; the TCRdb copy retains only in-frame clones and omits some. The sample shows 210,000 or so clones, 70% to 85% of them seen only once. The TCR sequence derives from a woman aged 40 to 50 in good health and CMV-seronegative. The sample comprised PBMCs.

The CDR3 DNA follows: TGTGCCACCTCTCTAGAACGGGGAAGCTCCTACGAGCAGTACTTC. It is translated as CATSLERGSSYEQYF. V gene TRBV6-1 combines with J gene TRBJ2-7; TRBD2 is a possible D gene (5 bases). The germline V gene encodes CDR1 MNHNS and CDR2 SASEGT. The CDR3 spans 15 residues. V was shortened by 10 bases and J by 0 bases, with 19 bases between the two germline ends.